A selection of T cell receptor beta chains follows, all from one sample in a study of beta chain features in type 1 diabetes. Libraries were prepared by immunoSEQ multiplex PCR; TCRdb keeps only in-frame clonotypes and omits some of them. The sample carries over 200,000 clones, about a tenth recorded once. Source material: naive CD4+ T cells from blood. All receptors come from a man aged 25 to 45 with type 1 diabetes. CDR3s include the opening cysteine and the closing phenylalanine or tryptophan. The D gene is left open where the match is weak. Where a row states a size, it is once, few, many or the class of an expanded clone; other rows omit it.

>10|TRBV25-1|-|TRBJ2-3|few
TGTGCCAGAGCGTTGCATACGCAGTATTTT
CARALHTQYF
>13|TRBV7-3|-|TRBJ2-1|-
TGTGCCAGCAGCTTCGCCAGGTACAATGAGCAGTTCTTC
CASSFARYNEQFF
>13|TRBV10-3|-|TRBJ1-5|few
TGTGCCATCAGTGTTGGGGGGGGACAAACTCAGCATTTT
CAISVGGGQTQHF
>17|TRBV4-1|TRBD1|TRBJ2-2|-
TGCGCCAGCAGCCAAGAGGGGACAGGGTTCGGCACCGGGGAGCTGTTTTTT
CASSQEGTGFGTGELFF
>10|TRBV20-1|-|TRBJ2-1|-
TGCAGTGCTACGGACAATGAGCAGTTCTTC
CSATDNEQFF
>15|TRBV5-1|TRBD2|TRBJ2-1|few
TGCGCCAGCAGCCCCGTCGGGGGGACCTACAATGAGCAGTTCTTC
CASSPVGGTYNEQFF
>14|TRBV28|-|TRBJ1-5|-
TGTGCCAGCAGTTTTTCATCATCCCGGGAGCCCCAGCATTTT
CASSFSSSREPQHF
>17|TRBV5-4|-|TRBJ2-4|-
TGTGCCAGCAGATTCCTTCCAGGGGGCGGGGGGGAAAACATTCAGTACTTC
CASRFLPGGGGENIQYF
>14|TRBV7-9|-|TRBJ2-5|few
TGTGCCAGCAGCTTCAGGGCTGTCCAAGAGACCCAGTACTTC
CASSFRAVQETQYF
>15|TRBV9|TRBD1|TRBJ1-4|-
TGTGCCAGCAGCACCCACAGGGGCTCGGATGAAAAACTGTTTTTT
CASSTHRGSDEKLFF
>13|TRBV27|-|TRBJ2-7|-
TGTGCCAGCAGTTTATACTCTCAGACAGAGCAGTACTTC
CASSLYSQTEQYF
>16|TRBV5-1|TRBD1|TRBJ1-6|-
TGCGCCAGCAGCTTGGTGGGACAGGGGAACGATTCACCCCTCCACTTT
CASSLVGQGNDSPLHF
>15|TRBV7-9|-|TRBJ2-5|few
TGTGCCAGCAGCTTAAGGTCGACACGACGAGAGACCCAGTACTTC
CASSLRSTRRETQYF
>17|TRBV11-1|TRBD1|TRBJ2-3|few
TGTGCCAGCAGCTTAGTTGTTGCAGGGGGCATCGCAGATACGCAGTATTTT
CASSLVVAGGIADTQYF
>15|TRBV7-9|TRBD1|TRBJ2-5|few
TGTGCCAGCAGCTTTCAGGGGGCGTCAGTTGAGACCCAGTACTTC
CASSFQGASVETQYF
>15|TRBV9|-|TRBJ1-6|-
TGTGCCAGCAGCGTACAGGACTCCTATAATTCACCCCTCCACTTT
CASSVQDSYNSPLHF
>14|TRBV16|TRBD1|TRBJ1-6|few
TGTGCCAGCAGCGGCCGGGACAGGGATTCACCCCTCCACTTT
CASSGRDRDSPLHF
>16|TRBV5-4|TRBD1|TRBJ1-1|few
TGTGCCAGCAGCGCGGGGACAGGACGGGGGAGCACTGAAGCTTTCTTT
CASSAGTGRGSTEAFF
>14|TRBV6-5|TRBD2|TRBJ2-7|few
TGTGCCAGCATTCGGACTAGCGGAGCCTACGAGCAGTACTTC
CASIRTSGAYEQYF
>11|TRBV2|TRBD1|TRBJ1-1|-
TGCGGGGACAGGATGAACACTGAAGCTTTCTTT
CGDRMNTEAFF
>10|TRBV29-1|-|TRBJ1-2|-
TGCAGCGTCGAGGATTATGGCTACACCTTC
CSVEDYGYTF
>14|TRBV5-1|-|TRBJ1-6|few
TGCGCCAGCAGCCTGGACACCTCTAATTCACCCCTCCACTTT
CASSLDTSNSPLHF
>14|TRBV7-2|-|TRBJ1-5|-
TGTGCCAGCAGCGACGGGTTGAGCAATCAGCCCCAGCATTTT
CASSDGLSNQPQHF